A selection of T cell receptor beta chains follows, all from one sample in a study of a mutant IDH1 vaccine in newly diagnosed glioma. These receptors have no identified antigens. Produced via immunoSEQ multiplex PCR; TCRdb's table is partial and in-frame only. The sample contains tens of thousands of clones, around four fifths of which appear only once. The source was PBMCs, collected from a glioma patient whose treatment included an IDH1 peptide vaccine. All receptors come from a woman aged 40 to 50 with glioma. The CDR3 runs from the conserved cysteine through the conserved F or W. A D gene is named only where the DNA matches it firmly. Some rows have no size entry. The others give once, few or many, or a class for an expanded clone.

cdr3_nt cdr3_aa d_call clone_size j_call v_call
TGTGCCAGCAGCCAACGCCGGGGGGCCACTGAAGCTTTCTTT CASSQRRGATEAFF - - TRBJ1-1 TRBV6-5
TGTGCCAGCAGTTACTCTCTGAGAACCAACGTCCTGACTTTC CASSYSLRTNVLTF - - TRBJ2-6 TRBV6-6
TGCGCCAGCAGCCCCACGGGCGGGGCGGGGACCTACGAGCAGTACTTC CASSPTGGAGTYEQYF - - TRBJ2-7 TRBV5-1
TGTGCCAGCAACCACGGGGGTAGCTCCTATAATTCACCCCTCCACTTT CASNHGGSSYNSPLHF - - TRBJ1-6 TRBV14
TGCGCCAGCAGCTTGGAGTATTATGGCTACACCTTC CASSLEYYGYTF - - TRBJ1-2 TRBV5-1
TGTGCCAGCAGCACCCGGTACAGGAATGCAACTAATGAAAAACTGTTTTTT CASSTRYRNATNEKLFF - - TRBJ1-4 TRBV21-1
TGTGCCAGCAGCCCCGGAGGGGGTCGGCAGCCCCAGCATTTT CASSPGGGRQPQHF - few TRBJ1-5 TRBV9
TGTGCCAGCGCCCATCCGGAAGGTTCACCCCTCCACTTT CASAHPEGSPLHF - - TRBJ1-6 TRBV2
TGTGCCACCTGGACAGGAGGGAACACAGATACGCAGTATTTT CATWTGGNTDTQYF - - TRBJ2-3 TRBV10-3
TGCGCCAGCAGCTTCAGTCCGAGGGCCAACGAGCAGTACTTC CASSFSPRANEQYF - - TRBJ2-7 TRBV5-1
TGTGCCAGTAGTGGGCTGGGTCACTATGGCTACACCTTC CASSGLGHYGYTF - few TRBJ1-2 TRBV19
TGTGCCTGGAGTAGACAGGGACTCTATGGCTACACCTTC CAWSRQGLYGYTF TRBD1 - TRBJ1-2 TRBV30
TGTGCCAGCAGCCCCCCAGCGGGGAGCACAGATACGCAGTATTTT CASSPPAGSTDTQYF TRBD2 few TRBJ2-3 TRBV6-5
TGTGCCAGCAGCTCAACCGGGACCGGCGGTCAGCCCCAGCATTTT CASSSTGTGGQPQHF - - TRBJ1-5 TRBV7-9
TGTGCCACCAGCAGAGGTGGCAATCAGCCCCAGCATTTT CATSRGGNQPQHF - few TRBJ1-5 TRBV15
TGTGCCAGCAGCTTGGAGTCAGATACGCAGTATTTT CASSLESDTQYF - - TRBJ2-3 TRBV5-4
TGTGCCAGTAGTATTGGGACCCCCTTAGGCTCCTACAATGAGCAGTTCTTC CASSIGTPLGSYNEQFF - - TRBJ2-1 TRBV19
TGTGCCAGCGGGGCTGACGGGGGGCTCGGGTTTGAGCAGTACTTC CASGADGGLGFEQYF - - TRBJ2-7 TRBV2
TGTGCCAGCAGCTGGGGGGGGACATCGAACACTGAAGCTTTCTTT CASSWGGTSNTEAFF - - TRBJ1-1 TRBV5-4
TGTGCCAGCGAAGGGGACAGCAATCAGCCCCAGCATTTT CASEGDSNQPQHF - few TRBJ1-5 TRBV2
TGCGCCGGGACATTGTCCTACAATGAGCAGTTCTTC CAGTLSYNEQFF - few TRBJ2-1 TRBV29-1
TGTGCCAGCAGTTACTCGAGGATGAACACTGAAGCTTTCTTT CASSYSRMNTEAFF - - TRBJ1-1 TRBV6-5
TGCGCCAGCAGCTTGGGGACGACAGGGGAGACTGAAGCTTTCTTT CASSLGTTGETEAFF TRBD1 - TRBJ1-1 TRBV5-1
TGTGCCAGTAGTCAGGGGTATAGCAATCAGCCCCAGCATTTT CASSQGYSNQPQHF - - TRBJ1-5 TRBV19
TGTGCCAGCAGCCTGTGTTGGCGGTGCAATCAGCCCCAGCATTTT CASSLCWRCNQPQHF - few TRBJ1-5 TRBV27
TGTGCCAGCATCCCGAGGTGGGCCGGGGGCGAGCAGTACTTC CASIPRWAGGEQYF - - TRBJ2-7 TRBV6-1
TGTGCCAGCACCTATGGGGCTAGCAATCAGCCCCAGCATTTT CASTYGASNQPQHF - - TRBJ1-5 TRBV6-1
TGTGCCAGCAGTTTCAGGGAAGAGAGTGGCTACACCTTC CASSFREESGYTF - - TRBJ1-2 TRBV27
TGTGCCATCATCGGCGTGGGTGGCACTGAGGCTTTCTTT CAIIGVGGTEAFF - - TRBJ1-1 TRBV10-3
TGCTCCTTTCTGGTACGGCAGGTCATCGGGTATCAGCCCCAGCATTTT CSFLVRQVIGYQPQHF - - TRBJ1-5 TRBV7-9
TGTGCCAGCAACCTACAAGGGGTTTCTAATGAAAAACTGTTTTTT CASNLQGVSNEKLFF - - TRBJ1-4 TRBV5-5
TGTGCCAGCAGCCAAATAACAGGGGCTGGAAACACCATATATTTT CASSQITGAGNTIYF TRBD1 - TRBJ1-3 TRBV14
TGTGCCAGCTTCAGCGCTTTGAACACTGAAGCTTTCTTT CASFSALNTEAFF - - TRBJ1-1 TRBV6-5
TGTGCCAGCAGCTTCGGAGATAACTCCTACGAGCAGTACTTC CASSFGDNSYEQYF - - TRBJ2-7 TRBV5-8
TGTGCCAGCAGCTTAGATGGGGACCACTCTGGAAACACCATATATTTT CASSLDGDHSGNTIYF - - TRBJ1-3 TRBV7-9
TGTGCCAGCAGCTTAGGAGGGGGCGTATCGGTCACTGAAGCTTTCTTT CASSLGGGVSVTEAFF TRBD1 - TRBJ1-1 TRBV11-3
TGTGCCAGCACTGGGAGAGTGAGGGATACGCAGTATTTT CASTGRVRDTQYF - - TRBJ2-3 TRBV25-1
TGTGCCAGCTTCCCCGCCACGGGGGGGGGTGAGCAGTACTTC CASFPATGGGEQYF TRBD2 - TRBJ2-7 TRBV7-2
TGCGCCAGCAGCCCTAGGGGGCGGACAGCCTCCTACAATGAGCAGTTCTTC CASSPRGRTASYNEQFF TRBD1 - TRBJ2-1 TRBV5-1
TGTGCCAGCGGGGACAGGTGGGGCTACACCTTC CASGDRWGYTF TRBD1 - TRBJ1-2 TRBV19
TGTGCCAGCAGTGAAACAGGGCGCTATGGCTACACCTTC CASSETGRYGYTF - - TRBJ1-2 TRBV2
TGTGCCAGCAGCTCTGGGGGGACAGTTCGCAATCAGCCCCAGCATTTT CASSSGGTVRNQPQHF TRBD1 once TRBJ1-5 TRBV7-2
TGTGCCATCAGTGGACCGGGACAGGGTTCCTACGAGCAGTACTTC CAISGPGQGSYEQYF TRBD1 - TRBJ2-7 TRBV10-3
TGTGCCAGCAGTGATGGACTAGCGGGGGGGAACACCGGGGAGCTGTTTTTT CASSDGLAGGNTGELFF TRBD2 - TRBJ2-2 TRBV25-1
TGTGCCAGCAGTTTATCTTTGGGCAGGTCGGAGACCCAGTACTTC CASSLSLGRSETQYF - once TRBJ2-5 TRBV27
TGTGCCAGCAGTTCAGGGTATGGCTACACCTTC CASSSGYGYTF - once TRBJ1-2 TRBV7-8
TGTGCCAGCAGCTTGATAGCGGGGTTAGGTTACGAGCAGTACTTC CASSLIAGLGYEQYF TRBD2 - TRBJ2-7 TRBV5-4
TGTGCCAGCAGCTTGGAGGGCAGGCTAAACACCGGGGAGCTGTTTTTT CASSLEGRLNTGELFF - - TRBJ2-2 TRBV5-6
TGTGCCAGCAGCGCAGCCGGAGGGGCAGGTCCAGATACGCAGTATTTT CASSAAGGAGPDTQYF - - TRBJ2-3 TRBV9
TGTGCCAGCTCACCACCGGGACCGGGGATTACTGGAAACACCATATATTTT CASSPPGPGITGNTIYF - - TRBJ1-3 TRBV18
TGTGCCAGCGGGCGAAGTTACAATGAGCAGTTCTTC CASGRSYNEQFF - - TRBJ2-1 TRBV5-6
TGTGCCAGCAGTGAGGGACTAGCCCAAGAGACCCAGTACTTC CASSEGLAQETQYF TRBD2 - TRBJ2-5 TRBV25-1
TGTGCCAGCAGCCGACCTTCGAGGGGCTACACCTTC CASSRPSRGYTF - - TRBJ1-2 TRBV5-6
TGCGCCAGCAGCAGCGGGGGGCCCGGCTCCTACAATGAGCAGTTCTTC CASSSGGPGSYNEQFF TRBD2 - TRBJ2-1 TRBV5-1